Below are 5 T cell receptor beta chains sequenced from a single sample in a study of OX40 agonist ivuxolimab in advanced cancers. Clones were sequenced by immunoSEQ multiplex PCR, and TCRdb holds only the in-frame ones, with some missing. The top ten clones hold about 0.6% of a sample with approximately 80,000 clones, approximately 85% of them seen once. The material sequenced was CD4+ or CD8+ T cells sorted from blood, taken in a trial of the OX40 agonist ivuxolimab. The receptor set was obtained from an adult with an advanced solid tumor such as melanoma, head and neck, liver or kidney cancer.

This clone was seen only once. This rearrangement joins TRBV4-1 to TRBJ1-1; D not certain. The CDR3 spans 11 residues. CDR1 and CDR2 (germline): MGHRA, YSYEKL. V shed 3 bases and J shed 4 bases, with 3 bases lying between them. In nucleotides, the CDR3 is TGCGCCAGCAGCCAGGGCACTGAAGCTTTCTTT. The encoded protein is CASSQGTEAFF.

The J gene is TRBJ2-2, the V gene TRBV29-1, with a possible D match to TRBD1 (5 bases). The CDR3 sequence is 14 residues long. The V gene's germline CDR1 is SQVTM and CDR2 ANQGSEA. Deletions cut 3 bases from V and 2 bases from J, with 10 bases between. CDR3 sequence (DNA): TGCAGCGTTGAGGGTCAGGGTAACACCGGGGAGCTGTTTTTT. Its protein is CSVEGQGNTGELFF.

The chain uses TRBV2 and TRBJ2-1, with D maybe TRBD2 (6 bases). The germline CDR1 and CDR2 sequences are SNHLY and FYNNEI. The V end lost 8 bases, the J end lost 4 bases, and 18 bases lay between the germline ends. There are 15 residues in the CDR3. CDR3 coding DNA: TGTGCCAGCCGACGGCGGACGGGGGTGTACAATGAGCAGTTCTTC. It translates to CASRRRTGVYNEQFF.

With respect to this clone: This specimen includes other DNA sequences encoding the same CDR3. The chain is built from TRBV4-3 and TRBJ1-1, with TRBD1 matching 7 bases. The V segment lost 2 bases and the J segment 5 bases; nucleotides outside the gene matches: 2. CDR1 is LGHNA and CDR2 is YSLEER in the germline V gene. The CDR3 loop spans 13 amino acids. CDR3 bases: TGCGCCAGCAGCCAATACAGGGGAACTGAAGCTTTCTTT. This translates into CASSQYRGTEAFF.

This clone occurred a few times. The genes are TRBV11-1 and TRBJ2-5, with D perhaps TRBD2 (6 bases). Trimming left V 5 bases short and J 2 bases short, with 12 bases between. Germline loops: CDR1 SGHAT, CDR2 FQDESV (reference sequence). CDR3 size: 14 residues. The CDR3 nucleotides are TGTGCCAGCAGCCCTCGGACTACTCAAGAGACCCAGTACTTC. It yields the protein CASSPRTTQETQYF.